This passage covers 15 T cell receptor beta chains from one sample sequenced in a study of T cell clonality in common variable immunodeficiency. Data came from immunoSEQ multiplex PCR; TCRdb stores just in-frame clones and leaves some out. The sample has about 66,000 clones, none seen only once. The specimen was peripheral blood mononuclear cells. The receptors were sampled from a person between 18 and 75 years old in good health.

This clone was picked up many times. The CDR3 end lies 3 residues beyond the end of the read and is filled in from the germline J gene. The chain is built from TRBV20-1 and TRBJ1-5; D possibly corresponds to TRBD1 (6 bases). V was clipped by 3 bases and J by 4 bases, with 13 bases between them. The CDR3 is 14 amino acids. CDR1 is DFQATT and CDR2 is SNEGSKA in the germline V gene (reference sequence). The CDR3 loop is CSASRDTNNQPQHF. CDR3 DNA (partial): TGCAGTGCTAGTAGGGACACTAATAATCAGCCC.

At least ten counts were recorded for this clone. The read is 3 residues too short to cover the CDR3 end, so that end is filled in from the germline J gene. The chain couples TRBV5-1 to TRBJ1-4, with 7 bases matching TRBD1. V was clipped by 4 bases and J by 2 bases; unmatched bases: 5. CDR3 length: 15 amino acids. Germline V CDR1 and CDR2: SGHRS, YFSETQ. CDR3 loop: CASSEQGITNEKLFF. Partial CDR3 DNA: TGCGCCAGCAGCGAACAGGGGATCACTAATGAAAAA.

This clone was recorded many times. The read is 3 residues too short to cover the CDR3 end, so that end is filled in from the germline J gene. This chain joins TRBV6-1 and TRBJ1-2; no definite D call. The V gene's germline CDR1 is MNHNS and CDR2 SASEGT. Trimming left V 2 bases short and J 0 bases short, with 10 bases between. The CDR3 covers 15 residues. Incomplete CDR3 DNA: TGTGCCAGCAGTGAAATGATGGCCTCTAACTATGGC. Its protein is CASSEMMASNYG. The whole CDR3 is CASSEMMASNYGYTF.

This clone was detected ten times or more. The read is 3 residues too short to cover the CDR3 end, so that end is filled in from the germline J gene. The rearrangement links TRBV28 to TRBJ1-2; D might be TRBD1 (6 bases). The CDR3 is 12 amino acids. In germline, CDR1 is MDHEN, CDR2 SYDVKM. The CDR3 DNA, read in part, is TGTGCCAGCAGTTTATCGGGGGGCAGC. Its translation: CASSLSGGS. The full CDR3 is CASSLSGGSYTF.

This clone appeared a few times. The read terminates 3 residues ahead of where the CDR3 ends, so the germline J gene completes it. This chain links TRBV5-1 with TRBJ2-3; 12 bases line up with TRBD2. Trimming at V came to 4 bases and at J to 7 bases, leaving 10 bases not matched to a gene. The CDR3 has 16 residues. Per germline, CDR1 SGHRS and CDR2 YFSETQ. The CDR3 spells CASSTPTSGGVNTQYF. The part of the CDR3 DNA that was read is TGCGCCAGCAGCACCCCGACTAGCGGGGGCGTCAATACG. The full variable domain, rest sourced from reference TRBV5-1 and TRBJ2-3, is KAGVTQTPRYLIKTRGQQVTLSCSPISGHRSVSWYQQTPGQGLQFLFEYFSETQRNKGNFPGRFSGRQFSNSRSEMNVSTLELGDSALYLCASSTPTSGGVNTQYFGPGTRLTVL.

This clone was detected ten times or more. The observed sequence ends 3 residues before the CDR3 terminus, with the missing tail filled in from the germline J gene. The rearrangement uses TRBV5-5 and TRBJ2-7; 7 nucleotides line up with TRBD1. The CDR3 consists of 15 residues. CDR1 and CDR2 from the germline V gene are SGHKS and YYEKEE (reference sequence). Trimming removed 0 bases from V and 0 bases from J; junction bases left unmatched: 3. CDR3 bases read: TGTGCCAGCAGCTTGGAACCAGGGGGCTCCTACGAG. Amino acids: CASSLEPGGSYE. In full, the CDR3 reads CASSLEPGGSYEQYF.

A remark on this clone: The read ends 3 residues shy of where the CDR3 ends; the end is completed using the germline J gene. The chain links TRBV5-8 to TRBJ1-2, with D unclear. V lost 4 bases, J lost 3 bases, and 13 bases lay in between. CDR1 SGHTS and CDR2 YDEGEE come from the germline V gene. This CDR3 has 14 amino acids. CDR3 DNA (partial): TGTGCCAGCAGCAGTGGCCCGACTCACTATGGC. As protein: CASSSGPTHYG. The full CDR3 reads CASSSGPTHYGYTF.

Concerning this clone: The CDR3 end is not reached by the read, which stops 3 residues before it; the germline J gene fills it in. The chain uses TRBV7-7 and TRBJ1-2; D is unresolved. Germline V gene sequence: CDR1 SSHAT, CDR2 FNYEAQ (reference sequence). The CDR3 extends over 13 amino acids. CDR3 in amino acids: CASSLAPNNDYTF. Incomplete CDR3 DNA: TGTGCCAGCAGCTTAGCACCCAACAATGAC. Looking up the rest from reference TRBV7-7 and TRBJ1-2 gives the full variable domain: GAGVSQSPRYKVTKRGQDVTLRCDPISSHATLYWYQQALGQGPEFLTYFNYEAQPDKSGLPSDRFSAERPEGSISTLTIQRTEQRDSAMYRCASSLAPNNDYTFGSGTRLTVV.

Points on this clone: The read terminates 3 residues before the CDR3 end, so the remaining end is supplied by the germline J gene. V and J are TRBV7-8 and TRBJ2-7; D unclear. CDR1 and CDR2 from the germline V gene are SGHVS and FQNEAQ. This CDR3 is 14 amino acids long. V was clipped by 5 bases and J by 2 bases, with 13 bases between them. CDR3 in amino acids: CASSVTTLTYEQYF. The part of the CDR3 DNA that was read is TGTGCCAGCAGCGTGACAACCTTGACCTACGAG.

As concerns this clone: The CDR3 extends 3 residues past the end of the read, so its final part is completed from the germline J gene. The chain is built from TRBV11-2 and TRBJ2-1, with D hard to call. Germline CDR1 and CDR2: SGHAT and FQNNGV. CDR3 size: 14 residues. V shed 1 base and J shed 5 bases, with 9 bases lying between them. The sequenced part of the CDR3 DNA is TGTGCCAGCAGCTTAGTAGGGTTGAACAATGAG. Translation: CASSLVGLNNE. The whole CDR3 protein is CASSLVGLNNEQFF.

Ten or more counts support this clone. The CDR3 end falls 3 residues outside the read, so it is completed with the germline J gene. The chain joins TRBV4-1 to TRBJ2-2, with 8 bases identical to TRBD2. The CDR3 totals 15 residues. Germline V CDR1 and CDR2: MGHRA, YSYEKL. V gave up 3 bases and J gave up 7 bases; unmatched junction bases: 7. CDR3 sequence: CASSQLGGGVGELFF. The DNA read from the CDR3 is TGCGCCAGCAGCCAGCTCGGGGGGGGCGTCGGGGAG.

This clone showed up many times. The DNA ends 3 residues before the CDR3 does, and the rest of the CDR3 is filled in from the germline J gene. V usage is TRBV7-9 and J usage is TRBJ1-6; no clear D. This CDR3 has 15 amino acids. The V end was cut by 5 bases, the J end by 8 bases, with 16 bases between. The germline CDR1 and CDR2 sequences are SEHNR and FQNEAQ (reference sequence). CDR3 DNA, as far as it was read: TGTGCCAGCAGCCAGATAATGAGGGCAGATTCACCC. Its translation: CASSQIMRADSP. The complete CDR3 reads CASSQIMRADSPLHF. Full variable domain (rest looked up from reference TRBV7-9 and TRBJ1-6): DTGVSQNPRHKITKRGQNVTFRCDPISEHNRLYWYRQTLGQGPEFLTYFQNEAQLEKSRLLSDRFSAERPKGSFSTLEIQRTEQGDSAMYLCASSQIMRADSPLHFGNGTRLTVT.

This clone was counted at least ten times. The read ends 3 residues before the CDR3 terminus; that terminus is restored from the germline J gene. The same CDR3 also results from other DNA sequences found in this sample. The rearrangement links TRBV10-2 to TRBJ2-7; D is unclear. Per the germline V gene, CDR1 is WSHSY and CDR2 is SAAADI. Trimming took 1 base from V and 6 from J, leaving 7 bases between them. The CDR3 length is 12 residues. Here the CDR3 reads CASSELVGEQYF. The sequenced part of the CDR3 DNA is TGCGCCAGCAGTGAGTTAGTCGGCGAG.

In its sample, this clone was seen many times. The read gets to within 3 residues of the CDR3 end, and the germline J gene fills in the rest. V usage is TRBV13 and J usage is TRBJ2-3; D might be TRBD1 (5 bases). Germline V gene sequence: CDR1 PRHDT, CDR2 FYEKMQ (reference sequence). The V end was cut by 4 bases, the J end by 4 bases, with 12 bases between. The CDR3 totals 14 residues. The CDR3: CASSSGVRADTQYF. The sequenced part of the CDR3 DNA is TGTGCCAGCAGCTCAGGCGTCAGGGCAGATACG.

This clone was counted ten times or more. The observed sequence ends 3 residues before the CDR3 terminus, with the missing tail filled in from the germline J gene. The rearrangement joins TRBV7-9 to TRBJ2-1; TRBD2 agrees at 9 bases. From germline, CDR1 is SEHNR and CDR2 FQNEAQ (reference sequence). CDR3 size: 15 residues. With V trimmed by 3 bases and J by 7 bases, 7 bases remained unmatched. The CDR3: CASSFTRGGTNEQFF. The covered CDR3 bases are TGTGCCAGCAGCTTCACGCGGGGGGGCACTAATGAG.